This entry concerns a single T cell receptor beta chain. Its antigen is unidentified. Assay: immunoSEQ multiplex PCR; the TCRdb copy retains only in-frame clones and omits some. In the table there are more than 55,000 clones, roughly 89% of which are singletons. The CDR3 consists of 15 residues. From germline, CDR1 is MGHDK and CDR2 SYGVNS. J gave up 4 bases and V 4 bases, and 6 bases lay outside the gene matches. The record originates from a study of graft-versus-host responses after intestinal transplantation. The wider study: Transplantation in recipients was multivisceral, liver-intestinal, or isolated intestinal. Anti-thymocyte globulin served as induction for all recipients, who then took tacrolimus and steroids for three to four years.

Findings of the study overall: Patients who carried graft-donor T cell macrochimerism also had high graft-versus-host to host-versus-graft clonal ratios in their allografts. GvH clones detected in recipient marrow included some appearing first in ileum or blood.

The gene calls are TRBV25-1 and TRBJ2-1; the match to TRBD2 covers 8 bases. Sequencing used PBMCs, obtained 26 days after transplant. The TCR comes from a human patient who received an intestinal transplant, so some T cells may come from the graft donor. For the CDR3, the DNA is TGTGCCAGCAGTGTCAGCGGGAGTTGGTACAATGAGCAGTTCTTC. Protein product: CASSVSGSWYNEQFF.